Following are 19 T cell receptor beta chains from one sample sequenced in a study of cytomegalovirus exposure and HLA in healthy donors. Researchers ran the PCR with 60 Vbeta and 13 Jbeta primers. Produced via immunoSEQ multiplex PCR; TCRdb's table is partial and in-frame only. The table lists some 150,000 clones, approximately 74% of them singletons. What was sequenced was PBMCs. These receptors originate from a woman aged 30 to 39 in good health and CMV-seronegative.

Written as DNA, the CDR3 is TGCGCCAGCAGCTTGGACGGTGTCCGTATCTACGAGCAGTACTTC. Encoded protein: CASSLDGVRIYEQYF. The chain couples TRBV5-1 to TRBJ2-7; no reliable D call. Germline-derived CDR1 and CDR2 are SGHRS and YFSETQ. The CDR3 totals 15 residues. V shed 0 bases and J shed 3 bases, with 13 bases lying between them.

This clone was detected a few times. The chain has TRBV2 and TRBJ2-7; D might be TRBD2 (6 bases). This CDR3 contains 13 residues. The V gene lost 2 bases and the J gene lost 4 bases, with 9 bases spanning the gap. Germline V gene sequence: CDR1 SNHLY, CDR2 FYNNEI. The chain's CDR3 is CASSETEGYEQYF. The CDR3, as DNA: TGTGCCAGCAGTGAAACGGAGGGATACGAGCAGTACTTC.

The genes are TRBV10-3 and TRBJ2-1; D may be TRBD1 (7 bases). CDR1 is ENHRY, CDR2 SYGVKD, per germline. V lost 2 bases, J lost 6 bases, and 23 bases lay in between. The CDR3 length is 18 residues. Here the CDR3 DNA reads TGTGCCATCAGTGAGCCGCGGCGGGGCAGGGGGTCGGGCAATGAGCAGTTCTTC. Protein: CAISEPRRGRGSGNEQFF.

V usage is TRBV6-6 and J usage is TRBJ1-6, with D unclear. Looked up from germline, CDR1 is MNHNY and CDR2 is SVGAGI (reference sequence). The CDR3 is 13 amino acids. Trimming pared 7 bases from V and 2 bases from J, leaving 6 bases between. CDR3 loop: CASNAAYNSPLHF. CDR3 coding DNA: TGTGCCAGCAATGCAGCCTATAATTCACCCCTCCACTTT.

The chain joins TRBV12-5 to TRBJ2-7, with TRBD2 matching over 8 bases. J was trimmed by 0 bases and V by 7 bases; bases with no gene match: 8. CDR3 length: 15 amino acids. Looked up from germline, CDR1 is LGHNT and CDR2 is FRNRAP. Written as DNA, the CDR3 is TGTGCTAGTGCCAGCCGGCTAGCGGGCTCCTACGAGCAGTACTTC. Its translation is CASASRLAGSYEQYF.

This sequence joins TRBV7-3 and TRBJ2-7; TRBD2 matches at 8 bases. This CDR3 is built from 16 residues. CDR1 SGHTA and CDR2 FQGTGA come from the germline V gene. J was trimmed by 4 bases and V by 4 bases; bases with no gene match: 12. CDR3 coding DNA: TGTGCCAGCAGCTCGACCCCCGGACTAGCTTGGTACGAGCAGTACTTC. Residues: CASSSTPGLAWYEQYF.

This clone was recorded a few times. This chain's CDR3 is CSVEAVGADTEAFF. The CDR3 region has the DNA TGCAGCGTTGAAGCGGTGGGGGCTGACACTGAAGCTTTCTTT. The V call is TRBV29-1, the J call TRBJ1-1; possibly TRBD1 for D (6 bases). The CDR3 loop spans 14 amino acids. Germline values: CDR1 SQVTM, CDR2 ANQGSEA. The V gene lost 1 base and the J gene lost 3 bases, with 12 bases spanning the gap.

The genes are TRBV28 and TRBJ2-3; maybe TRBD2 (6 bases). The CDR3 runs 14 residues. V lost 3 bases and J lost 3, with 10 bases in between. The germline V gene has CDR1 MDHEN and CDR2 SYDVKM. CDR3 DNA sequence: TGTGCCAGCAGTTTCAGAGGGACTACAGATACGCAGTATTTT. This codes for CASSFRGTTDTQYF. The complete variable domain, with remaining parts taken from reference TRBV28 and TRBJ2-3, reads DVKVTQSSRYLVKRTGEKVFLECVQDMDHENMFWYRQDPGLGLRLIYFSYDVKMKEKGDIPEGYSVSREKKERFSLILESASTNQTSMYLCASSFRGTTDTQYFGPGTRLTVL.

This clone came up a few times. V gene TRBV7-2 combines with J gene TRBJ2-1, with 8 bases fitting TRBD1. Germline assignment: CDR1 SGHTA and CDR2 FQGNSA. The CDR3 runs to 16 residues. The J segment lost 1 base and the V segment lost 5 bases, leaving 7 bases of the junction unmatched. CDR3 sequence reads: CASSPETGDSYNEQFF. In DNA form, the CDR3 reads TGTGCCAGCAGCCCTGAGACAGGGGATTCCTACAATGAGCAGTTCTTC.

This chain links TRBV9 with TRBJ2-4, with 9 nucleotides matching TRBD2. Germline V CDR1 and CDR2: SGDLS, YYNGEE. The CDR3 loop spans 15 amino acids. V dropped 6 bases and J dropped 2; count of bases not matched to a gene: 6. CDR3 bases: TGTGCCAGCAATCGCGGGAGGGATTCCAAAAACATTCAGTACTTC. Translating gives CASNRGRDSKNIQYF.

This sequence joins TRBV6-6 and TRBJ1-3; 7 nucleotides match TRBD1. CDR1 and CDR2 from the germline V gene are MNHNY and SVGAGI (reference sequence). The CDR3 consists of 15 residues. V gave up 2 bases and J gave up 4 bases; unmatched junction bases: 5. The CDR3 sequence: CASSYPGGRGNTIYF. CDR3 DNA sequence: TGTGCCAGCAGTTACCCAGGGGGAAGAGGAAACACCATATATTTT.

This chain connects TRBV2 to TRBJ1-1; D gene ambiguous. The V end was cut by 6 bases, the J end by 0 bases, with 5 bases between. This CDR3 comprises 12 residues. The germline CDR1 and CDR2 sequences are SNHLY and FYNNEI. CDR3 sequence: CASSLMNTEAFF. The CDR3 DNA sequence: TGTGCCAGCAGCTTAATGAACACTGAAGCTTTCTTT.

This clone was detected only a few times. This chain joins TRBV7-3 and TRBJ1-1, with D unresolved. The ends were cut back, 1 base at V and 3 bases at J, with 12 bases in the middle. Germline loops: CDR1 SGHTA, CDR2 FQGTGA. This CDR3 is 15 amino acids long. The CDR3 nucleotides read TGTGCCAGCAGCTTAAGCGGGCGGTTGGACACTGAAGCTTTCTTT. This translates into CASSLSGRLDTEAFF.

V gene TRBV28 combines with J gene TRBJ2-7; 10 bases fit TRBD2. The germline gives CDR1 MDHEN, CDR2 SYDVKM. The CDR3 is 15 residues long. After removal of 6 bases from V and 9 bases from J, the junction contained 14 bases not matched to a gene. The CDR3 region is CASSAPSGSSSRQYF. The CDR3 DNA sequence: TGTGCCAGCAGCGCCCCTAGCGGGAGTTCATCTCGGCAGTACTTC.

V usage is TRBV28 and J usage is TRBJ2-7; weak D call: TRBD1 (5 bases). V was shortened by 7 bases and J by 4 bases, with 14 bases between the two germline ends. The CDR3 sequence is 13 residues long. CDR1 and CDR2 (germline): MDHEN, SYDVKM. The CDR3 region has the DNA TGTGCCAGCACAAACCCAGGGATTTACGAGCAGTACTTC. This encodes CASTNPGIYEQYF.

The V gene is TRBV7-2, the J gene TRBJ2-7, with 9 bases aligning to TRBD2. Germline assignment: CDR1 SGHTA and CDR2 FQGNSA. The CDR3 has 15 residues. V was clipped by 5 bases and J by 1 base; unmatched bases: 6. CDR3 nucleotide sequence: TGTGCCAGCAGCATGACTAGCGGAACATCCTACGAGCAGTACTTC. Translated: CASSMTSGTSYEQYF.

J is TRBJ1-1 and V is TRBV5-1; 7 bases are shared with TRBD1. CDR3 length: 13 residues. J lost 6 bases, V lost 5 bases, and 7 bases had no gene match. Germline assignment: CDR1 SGHRS and CDR2 YFSETQ. The CDR3 DNA is TGCGCCAGCAGTCAGGGGGGAGGCGCTGAAGCTTTCTTT. It is translated as CASSQGGGAEAFF.

Worth noting for this clone: At one boundary the junction diverges from the germline segment, which might be a read error. CDR3 protein: CASSLSGTYNGQFF. Here the CDR3 DNA reads TGTGCCAGCAGTTTGAGCGGAACCTACAATGGGCAGTTCTTC. The gene calls are TRBV5-4 and TRBJ2-1, with a possible D match to TRBD2 (5 bases). Germline lookup yields CDR1 SGHNT and CDR2 YYREEE (reference sequence). The CDR3 contains 14 residues. Complete variable domain (other parts from reference TRBV5-4 and TRBJ2-1): ETGVTQSPTHLIKTRGQQVTLRCSSQSGHNTVSWYQQALGQGPQFIFQYYREEENGRGNFPPRFSGLQFPNYSSELNVNALELDDSALYLCASSLSGTYNGQFFGPGTRLTVL.

The chain couples TRBV19 to TRBJ2-7; 11 bases agree with TRBD2. Germline assignment: CDR1 LNHDA and CDR2 SQIVND (reference sequence). The CDR3 consists of 15 residues. Trimming removed 8 bases from V and 3 bases from J; junction bases left unmatched: 9. The CDR3 DNA reads TGTGCCAGTGGACCCTTGGGGACTAGCGGCTACGAGCAGTACTTC. Protein sequence: CASGPLGTSGYEQYF. Supplemented by reference TRBV19 and TRBJ2-7, the full variable domain reads DGGITQSPKYLFRKEGQNVTLSCEQNLNHDAMYWYRQDPGQGLRLIYYSQIVNDFQKGDIAEGYSVSREKKESFPLTVTSAQKNPTAFYLCASGPLGTSGYEQYFGPGTRLTVT.